Presented here are 10 T cell receptor beta chains from one specimen sequenced in a study of cytomegalovirus exposure and HLA in healthy donors. The data were produced by immunoSEQ multiplex PCR, yet TCRdb's version contains in-frame clones alone and is incomplete. The sample has approximately 260,000 clones, around 85% seen once; the top ten hold more than 0.8%. The sample consisted of PBMCs. The receptor set was obtained from a woman between 18 and 30 years old in good health and CMV-seronegative.

The V and J genes are TRBV9 and TRBJ2-5; tentatively, D is TRBD1 (5 bases). Germline assignment: CDR1 SGDLS and CDR2 YYNGEE. V was pared by 0 bases and J by 5 bases, with 14 bases between. The CDR3 sequence is 15 residues long. Here the CDR3 DNA reads TGTGCCAGCAGCGTAGGTCCAGGGTTAGAGGAGACCCAGTACTTC. Translation gives CASSVGPGLEETQYF.

This clone has only one observation. The chain links TRBV30 to TRBJ2-3; 7 nucleotides line up with TRBD2. The CDR3 is 14 residues long. Looked up from germline, CDR1 is GTSNPN and CDR2 is SVGIG (reference sequence). V gave up 1 base and J gave up 4 bases; unmatched junction bases: 5. The CDR3 DNA reads TGTGCCTGGAGTGGGCGGGAGATCCCAGATACGCAGTATTTT. This sequence encodes CAWSGREIPDTQYF.

This clone was detected a few times. The chain recombines TRBV9 with TRBJ1-4, with 7 bases identical to TRBD1. The trim removed 3 bases at V and 7 bases at J, leaving 9 bases unmatched. Per the germline V gene, CDR1 is SGDLS and CDR2 is YYNGEE. The CDR3 length is 15 residues. CDR3 DNA sequence: TGTGCCAGCAGCGCGGAGACAGGGTTCGGTGAAAAACTGTTTTTT. Residues: CASSAETGFGEKLFF.

The CDR3 bases are TGTGCCAGCAGTTCTCCGGGACTGGATGACCAAGAGACCCAGTACTTC. Its translation is CASSSPGLDDQETQYF. The chain uses TRBV27 and TRBJ2-5; possible D gene TRBD2, 6 bases. The CDR3 runs 16 residues. The germline V gene encodes CDR1 MNHEY and CDR2 SMNVEV (reference sequence). Trimming left V 4 bases short and J 0 bases short, with 15 bases between.

This chain uses TRBV5-4 with TRBJ2-5, with TRBD2 matching over 9 bases. The CDR3 consists of 17 residues. The junction had 15 bases not matched to a gene; V was cut back by 4 bases and J by 5 bases. The germline CDR1 and CDR2 sequences are SGHNT and YYREEE (reference sequence). This chain's CDR3 is CASSLLQGAAGGETQYF. The CDR3 nucleotides are TGTGCCAGCAGCCTTCTACAGGGAGCCGCGGGGGGGGAGACCCAGTACTTC.

The chain links TRBV25-1 to TRBJ1-3; tentative D call: TRBD1 (5 bases). V lost 10 bases and J lost 8, with 15 bases in between. The CDR3 spans 12 residues. Germline assignment: CDR1 MGHDK and CDR2 SYGVNS. The chain's CDR3 is CATRGAWDTIYF. The CDR3, as DNA: TGTGCCACTAGGGGTGCCTGGGACACCATATATTTT.

This clone was detected a few times. This sequence joins TRBV25-1 and TRBJ1-2; 10 positions match TRBD1. This CDR3 region has 14 residues. V shed 4 bases, J shed 8 bases, and the junction held 7 bases outside the gene matches. Germline CDR1 and CDR2: MGHDK and SYGVNS. The CDR3 spells CASSAGTGERGYTF. The CDR3 DNA is TGTGCCAGCAGTGCCGGGACAGGGGAACGGGGCTACACCTTC.

The rearrangement joins TRBV4-1 to TRBJ1-1; D is ambiguous. The CDR3 length is 17 residues. Germline V lookup: CDR1 MGHRA, CDR2 YSYEKL. Between the trimmed V and J ends, which lost 1 base and 0 bases, there was a span of 15 bases. For the CDR3, the DNA is TGCGCCAGCAGCCAAGGGAGGGATACCTCTTTGAACACTGAAGCTTTCTTT. Translating it yields CASSQGRDTSLNTEAFF.

This clone was seen a few times. V and J are TRBV11-2 and TRBJ2-5; D remains unclear. The CDR3 has 12 amino acids. Germline CDR1 reads SGHAT; CDR2 reads FQNNGV. The ends were cut back, 1 base at V and 5 bases at J, with 5 bases in the middle. The CDR3 spells CASSLVPETQYF. The CDR3 bases are TGTGCCAGCAGCTTAGTCCCGGAGACCCAGTACTTC. Full variable domain (outside the CDR3, taken from reference TRBV11-2 and TRBJ2-5): EAGVAQSPRYKIIEKRQSVAFWCNPISGHATLYWYQQILGQGPKLLIQFQNNGVVDDSQLPKDRFSAERLKGVDSTLKIQPAKLEDSAVYLCASSLVPETQYFGPGTRLLVL.

This chain links TRBV4-1 with TRBJ2-7; D is undetermined. The CDR3 consists of 16 residues. Trimming stripped 2 bases from V and 1 base from J, with 15 bases between. Germline values: CDR1 MGHRA, CDR2 YSYEKL. The CDR3 DNA follows: TGCGCCAGCAGCCAACTCTCCGTTGTCCGTTCCTACGAGCAGTACTTC. Residues: CASSQLSVVRSYEQYF.